The rows below give T cell receptor beta chains drawn from one sample of a study of blood T cell repertoires in COVID-19. Profiled with immunoSEQ multiplex PCR; TCRdb holds only in-frame clones, not every one. Among just over 250,000 clones, 80% to 90% were seen once, and the ten largest hold roughly 10%. The sequencing sample was made of peripheral blood. The source is an older woman with COVID-19, enrolled during active disease. The CDR3 runs from the conserved cysteine through the conserved F or W. The D gene is left open where the match is weak. Part of the rows lack a size; the others show once, few, many or a class for expanded clones.

D gene	J gene	V gene	clone size	CDR3 DNA	CDR3 protein
NA	TRBJ1-5	TRBV24-1	NA	TGTGCCACCAGTGACCTAAATCAGCCCCAGCATTTT	CATSDLNQPQHF
NA	TRBJ2-1	TRBV9	NA	TGTGCCAGCAGCGTAACGGTGGGGGCGAACATTAATGAGCAGTTCTTC	CASSVTVGANINEQFF
TRBD2	TRBJ2-1	TRBV15	few	TGTGCCACCAGCGAAGGGACTAGCGGGAGCAATGAGCAGTTCTTC	CATSEGTSGSNEQFF
TRBD1	TRBJ1-6	TRBV30	NA	TGTGCCTCGCCGGGACAGTCGAGCTCCTATAATTCACCCCTCCACTTT	CASPGQSSSYNSPLHF
NA	TRBJ1-1	TRBV18	NA	TGTGCCAGCTGCGGGGGCGGGACTGAAGCTTTCTTT	CASCGGGTEAFF
TRBD1	TRBJ2-7	TRBV19	NA	TGTGCCAGTAGTGCCCCGGGACAGGGCTACGAGCAGTACTTC	CASSAPGQGYEQYF
NA	TRBJ2-3	TRBV3-1/TRBV3-2	NA	TGTGCCAGCAGCCAAGATCTGTTATCAGATACGCAGTATTTT	CASSQDLLSDTQYF
NA	TRBJ2-7	TRBV28	NA	TGTGCCAGCGGGCCTTCCTACGAGCAGTACTTC	CASGPSYEQYF
TRBD1	TRBJ1-1	TRBV20-1	few	TGCAGTGCTAGTGGGACAGGGCTAACTGAAGCTTTCTTT	CSASGTGLTEAFF
NA	TRBJ1-6	TRBV14	NA	TGTGCCAGCAGCCAAGCCGCGTATAATTCACCCCTCCACTTT	CASSQAAYNSPLHF
TRBD1	TRBJ1-6	TRBV10-3	NA	TGTGCCATCAGTGAGTCGGACAGGGGAAATTCACCCCTCCACTTT	CAISESDRGNSPLHF
NA	TRBJ2-5	TRBV7-2	NA	TGTGCCAGCAGCTTAGTGTCAGGGATGGCGGAGACCCAGTACTTC	CASSLVSGMAETQYF
TRBD1	TRBJ1-1	TRBV6-5	NA	TGTGCCAGCACTTGGGACAGGGGGCTGAACACTGAAGCTTTCTTT	CASTWDRGLNTEAFF
NA	TRBJ1-6	TRBV3-1/TRBV3-2	NA	TGTGCCAGCAGCCAATTGGGGGCACAGTCACCCCTCCACTTT	CASSQLGAQSPLHF
NA	TRBJ2-5	TRBV2	NA	TGTGCCAGTAGGACAGACCAAGAGACCCAGTACTTC	CASRTDQETQYF
NA	TRBJ1-6	TRBV5-4	NA	TGTGCCAGCAGCCAAAGACATGATAGCTCCTATAATTCACCCCTCCACTTT	CASSQRHDSSYNSPLHF
NA	TRBJ1-1	TRBV5-1	NA	TGCGCCAGCAGCTTCGGGATGAGGCACACTGAAGCTTTCTTT	CASSFGMRHTEAFF
NA	TRBJ1-1	TRBV19	few	TGTGCCAGTAGGCCCCGGGGAGCCACTGAAGCTTTCTTT	CASRPRGATEAFF
NA	TRBJ2-2	TRBV11-3	NA	TGTGCCAGCAGCATCGCCGGGACACCTAACACCGGGGAGCTGTTTTTT	CASSIAGTPNTGELFF
TRBD2	TRBJ2-1	TRBV29-1	NA	TGCAGCGTTCCTAGCGGGAGTTTGTATGAGCAGTTCTTC	CSVPSGSLYEQFF
TRBD1	TRBJ1-1	TRBV9	NA	TGTGCCAGTAACAGGGGATCAAAGAACACTGAAGCTTTCTTT	CASNRGSKNTEAFF
NA	TRBJ1-2	TRBV29-1	NA	TGCAGCGTTGACCAGGGGATAAACTATGGCTACACCTTC	CSVDQGINYGYTF
NA	TRBJ2-7	TRBV27	NA	TGTGCCAGCAGTTTATCGCCCAGCTACGAGCAGTACTTC	CASSLSPSYEQYF
TRBD1	TRBJ2-1	TRBV30	NA	TGTGCCTGGAGCGGGACAGGGCCCAATGAGCAGTTCTTC	CAWSGTGPNEQFF
TRBD2	TRBJ2-1	TRBV11-2	NA	TGTGCCAGCAGCTTAGACCCGGGGGGTCACAATGAGCAGTTCTTC	CASSLDPGGHNEQFF
TRBD1	TRBJ1-6	TRBV23-1	NA	TGCGCCAGCAGTGCCTGGAAAGGGACAGGGGATCGGGTAGGTAATTCACCCCTCCACTTT	CASSAWKGTGDRVGNSPLHF
TRBD2	TRBJ2-7	TRBV29-1	NA	TGCAGCGGATCTAGCGGTGGCGAGCAGTACTTC	CSGSSGGEQYF
NA	TRBJ2-7	TRBV9	NA	TGTGCCAGCAGCGTAGAGAGGTACCAAGACTACGAGCAGTACTTC	CASSVERYQDYEQYF
NA	TRBJ1-1	TRBV28	once	TGTGCCAGCATCTCTGGGGGCGCCTCTATGAACACTGAAGCTTTCTTT	CASISGGASMNTEAFF
NA	TRBJ2-1	TRBV27	NA	TGTGCCAGCAGTTTTCTCAATGAGCAGTTCTTC	CASSFLNEQFF
TRBD1	TRBJ2-7	TRBV19	NA	TGTGCCAGTAGTTCCGGGACAGGTTACGAGCAGTACTTC	CASSSGTGYEQYF
NA	TRBJ2-3	TRBV5-1	once	TGCGCCAGCAGGATTCAGTTTTCCACAGATACGCAGTATTTT	CASRIQFSTDTQYF
NA	TRBJ2-7	TRBV19	NA	TGTGCCAGTAGTATAGTGAGTGGGACTTACGAGCAGTACTTC	CASSIVSGTYEQYF
TRBD2	TRBJ2-4	TRBV3-1/TRBV3-2	NA	TGTGCCAGCAGCCAAGATGGGACTAGCGGGAGTTTCAAAAACATTCAGTACTTC	CASSQDGTSGSFKNIQYF
TRBD1	TRBJ1-2	TRBV27	NA	TGTGCCAGCAGTTGGAGACAGGGATATGGCTACACCTTC	CASSWRQGYGYTF
TRBD2	TRBJ2-1	TRBV6-2/TRBV6-3	NA	TGTGCCAGCAGTTACAGGGCGGGGGGTTACAATGAGCAGTTCTTC	CASSYRAGGYNEQFF
TRBD1	TRBJ1-1	TRBV6-2/TRBV6-3	few	TGTGCCAGCAGTCAGAGGGGGCCTGACACTGAAGCTTTCTTT	CASSQRGPDTEAFF
TRBD2	TRBJ2-1	TRBV10-3	NA	TGTGCCATCAGTGCCCGGACTAGTCTAGGGGAGCAGTTCTTC	CAISARTSLGEQFF
TRBD1	TRBJ1-2	TRBV6-5	NA	TGTGCCAGCAGTTACTCGGAGGGGGCGATGGGCGGCTACACCTTC	CASSYSEGAMGGYTF
NA	TRBJ2-6	TRBV6-5	NA	TGTGCCAGCAGTTATTCGACAGGATCTGGGGCCAACGTCCTGACTTTC	CASSYSTGSGANVLTF
NA	TRBJ2-1	TRBV12-2	once	TGTGCAAGTCGCCCATGCCGGACTAGCGGGAGGGATAATGAGCAGTTCTTC	CASRPCRTSGRDNEQFF
NA	TRBJ2-5	TRBV10-3	NA	TGTGCCACCAGGGGCGATAGAGAGACCCAGTACTTC	CATRGDRETQYF
TRBD2	TRBJ2-1	TRBV6-1	NA	TGTGCCAGCAGTGTATTCCTAGCGGGGACCTACAATGAGCAGTTCTTC	CASSVFLAGTYNEQFF
TRBD2	TRBJ2-5	TRBV11-3	NA	TGTGCCAGCAGCTCTCTAGCGGGAGACGAACAAGAGACCCAGTACTTC	CASSSLAGDEQETQYF
TRBD2	TRBJ2-7	TRBV28	NA	TGTGCCAGCAGTTTAGGGACTAGCGGGGGACGCGACGAGCAGTACTTC	CASSLGTSGGRDEQYF
NA	TRBJ2-7	TRBV18	NA	TGTGCCAGCTCACCAGGACAGACCGACTACGAGCAGTACTTC	CASSPGQTDYEQYF
NA	TRBJ1-1	TRBV10-3	NA	TGTGCCATCAGTGAGCAGAAGAACACTGAAGCTTTCTTT	CAISEQKNTEAFF
NA	TRBJ2-5	TRBV2	once	TGTGCCAGCAGTGAAGTATCTGAGACCCAGTACTTC	CASSEVSETQYF
TRBD1	TRBJ1-1	TRBV30	few	TGTGCCTGGAGTGATGGGACAGCCTACACTGAAGCTTTCTTT	CAWSDGTAYTEAFF
TRBD1	TRBJ2-1	TRBV7-9	NA	TGTGCCAGCAGCTTTCCCGGGACAGAAAAGTGGAGGCAGTTCTTC	CASSFPGTEKWRQFF
NA	TRBJ2-5	TRBV7-2	NA	TGTGCCAGCAGCCCAGAGACAGGTCAAGAGACCCAGTACTTC	CASSPETGQETQYF
NA	TRBJ1-1	TRBV18	NA	TGTGCCAGCTCAGCCGGGACACCCGAGGCCACTGAAGCTTTCTTT	CASSAGTPEATEAFF
TRBD2	TRBJ2-1	TRBV7-9	NA	TGTGCCAGCAGCTTAGAAGGCGGGAGGTGGTACAATGAGCAGTTCTTC	CASSLEGGRWYNEQFF